Given below is one T cell receptor beta chain in context. The sample holds one count of this clone. Its antigen is unknown. No base quality information exists; no much larger clone differs at one position. Libraries came from the immunoSEQ multiplex PCR assay. As for the original processing: A statistical classification framework was built for diagnosing cytomegalovirus status from the catalog of TCR beta chain sequences. TCRdb carries this immuneACCESS record with in-frame sequences only. Its versions omit some clonotypes, under half of them owing to an unresolved V gene in the studies checked, with the rest unexplained. V and J calls and clone size are copied from that table; D and trimming were computed from the DNA. The sample profile shows about 110,000 clones; roughly 90% of them were found once. The ten largest clones represent about 2% of the sample. Donors formed part of the validation cohort, which comprised 120 subjects and was distinct from the first cohort of under 850 subjects.

This entry belongs to a study of cytomegalovirus exposure and HLA in healthy donors (dated by TCRdb to 2015 to 2018). Regarding the complete study: The 500 to 800 repertoires of the first cohort and the approximately 110 validation repertoires were produced on the same platform, according to a later analysis. The study aimed to test whether cataloging public T cell receptors could reveal signatures of past pathogen exposure. In addition to the first cohort of several hundred subjects, a separate validation cohort of approximately 130 different subjects was used. The study combined high-throughput TCR immunosequencing, statistical association of individual TCRs with disease status, and machine learning to predict cytomegalovirus infection status. The investigation overall reported the following: In vitro tests confirmed that three of the cytomegalovirus-associated TCR beta chains recognize cytomegalovirus antigens. Most TCR sequences were observed very rarely across donors, whereas some public TCRs were present in many individuals. Cytomegalovirus status was reported to be diagnosed by the classifier with high specificity and sensitivity in both the original and validation cohorts. The study listed over 150 TCR beta chains as associated with cytomegalovirus. It was suggested by the authors that the approach could potentially be generalized to other disease states and immunological phenotypes. A later analysis lacked HLA typing for the validation cohort, so it scored co-occurrence in that cohort across all 110 or so repertoires. Of the cluster scores, 90% to 95% were above 0 in a later analysis, which found that TCRs clustered in the first cohort also tended to co-occur in the approximately 130 validation repertoires.

The CDR3 runs 16 amino acids, cysteine and phenylalanine included. The DNA shown is the 48-base CDR3, in frame from base 1. The germline V and J ends show losses of 1 base and 0 bases respectively, and no gene match explains 3 bases of the junction. The germline V gene (reference sequence) yields MNHEY for CDR1 and SMNVEV for CDR2. Here the chain combines TRBV27 and TRBJ2-4; 7 bases in the junction line up with TRBD2. Input material: PBMCs. This sequence was found in a woman between 18 and 29 years old in good health and CMV-seronegative. The DNA reads as follows: TGTGCCAGCAGTTTATTCTGGGGGGGAGCCAAAAACATTCAGTACTTC. This encodes CASSLFWGGAKNIQYF.